This T cell receptor (beta chain) was identified during a study of cytomegalovirus exposure and HLA in healthy donors. Study results and caveats: The listing of roughly 160 TCR beta chains classed them as cytomegalovirus-associated. Rare sequences made up most TCRs, while some public TCRs were found in many donors.

Produced via immunoSEQ multiplex PCR; TCRdb's table is partial and in-frame only. The sample has roughly 150,000 clones; around four fifths are singletons. On this clone itself: Its target is not known.

This CDR3 has 15 residues. Per the germline V gene, CDR1 is SQVTM and CDR2 is ANQGSEA. Trimming stripped 0 bases from V and 2 bases from J, with 14 bases between. The chain links TRBV29-1 to TRBJ2-7, with D tentatively TRBD1 (5 bases). This sequence was found in a young man in good health and CMV-seropositive. Sequencing was done on a sample of PBMCs. The CDR3: CSVEDGAGITYEQYF. CDR3 bases: TGCAGCGTTGAAGATGGGGCAGGAATCACCTACGAGCAGTACTTC.